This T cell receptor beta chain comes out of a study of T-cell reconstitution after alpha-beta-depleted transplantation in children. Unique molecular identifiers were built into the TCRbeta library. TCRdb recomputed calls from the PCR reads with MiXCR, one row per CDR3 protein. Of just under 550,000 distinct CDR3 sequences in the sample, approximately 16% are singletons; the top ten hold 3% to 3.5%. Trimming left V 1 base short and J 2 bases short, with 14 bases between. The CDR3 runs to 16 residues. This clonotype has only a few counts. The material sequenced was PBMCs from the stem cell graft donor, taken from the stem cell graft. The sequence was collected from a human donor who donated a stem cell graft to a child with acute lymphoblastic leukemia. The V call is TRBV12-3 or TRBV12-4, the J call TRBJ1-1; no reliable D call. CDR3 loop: CASSLVSGEINTEAFF. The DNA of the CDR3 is TGTGCCAGCAGTTTAGTTTCGGGAGAGATTAACACTGAAGCTTTCTTT.